Each of the 14 T cell receptor beta chains below was sequenced from the same sample in a study of T-cell memory formation after mild COVID-19. TCRdb analysed the 5' RACE reads with MiXCR anew, one entry per CDR3 protein. In the table there are some 450,000 distinct CDR3 sequences, 15% to 25% of which are singletons. The sample taken for sequencing was PBMCs or a T cell subset sorted from them (not recorded which). These receptors all come from an adult woman who had mild COVID-19 (a few samples of this study predate the infection). Cell type and time point are not known.

The sample holds a few counts of this clonotype. The chain couples TRBV7-2 to TRBJ1-2; D unclear. From germline, CDR1 is SGHTA and CDR2 FQGNSA. Trimming took 5 bases from V and 6 from J, leaving 13 bases between them. This CDR3 has 13 residues. This CDR3 reads CASSIRSSNGYTF. CDR3 DNA: TGTGCCAGCAGCATTCGGAGTTCTAATGGCTACACCTTC.

The sample holds many counts of this clonotype. This sequence joins TRBV20-1 and TRBJ1-1; D is unclear. Trimming pared 2 bases from V and 11 bases from J, leaving 18 bases between. Per germline, CDR1 DFQATT and CDR2 SNEGSKA (reference sequence). The CDR3 covers 13 residues. DNA for the CDR3: TGCAGTGCTAGAATAACGGATCCGGGCGTCGCTTTCTTT. It codes for CSARITDPGVAFF.

The V gene is TRBV20-1, the J gene TRBJ2-3; no clear D gene. Trimming cost V 3 bases and J 5 bases, with 15 bases left between them. The CDR3 is made up of 14 amino acids. Germline loops: CDR1 DFQATT, CDR2 SNEGSKA (reference sequence). The CDR3 region is CSASVTVPRDTQYF. DNA of the CDR3: TGCAGTGCTAGCGTCACAGTCCCACGAGATACGCAGTATTTT.

CDR3 DNA sequence: TGTGCCAGCAGCTTATGGAGAACAGATACGCAGTATTTT. Its protein is CASSLWRTDTQYF. This chain joins TRBV7-9 and TRBJ2-3; D gene uncertain. The germline V and J ends were trimmed by 2 bases and 3 bases, with 6 bases remaining between them. This CDR3 spans 13 amino acids. Germline V gene sequence: CDR1 SEHNR, CDR2 FQNEAQ (reference sequence).

A few counts support this clonotype. The CDR3 sequence is CSAPETSGPYEQYF. The CDR3, as DNA: TGCAGTGCTCCTGAGACTAGCGGCCCCTACGAGCAGTACTTC. This chain connects TRBV20-1 to TRBJ2-7, with 9 bases lining up with TRBD2. The CDR3 covers 14 residues. Losses at the gene ends were 5 bases for V and 2 bases for J; bases not matched to a gene: 7. The V gene's germline CDR1 is DFQATT and CDR2 SNEGSKA (reference sequence).

This clonotype has a handful of counts. The V call is TRBV7-9, the J call TRBJ2-5; D remains ambiguous. Trimming stripped 4 bases from V and 1 base from J, with 10 bases between. This CDR3 region has 14 residues. The germline V gene encodes CDR1 SEHNR and CDR2 FQNEAQ (reference sequence). The CDR3 loop is CASSSSGSQETQYF. As DNA, the CDR3 is TGTGCCAGCAGCTCCTCGGGCAGCCAAGAGACCCAGTACTTC.

The count of this clonotype is one. Here the CDR3 DNA reads TGTGCCAGCAGTTTATCAGGGTATAGAGAGACCCAGTACTTC. This sequence encodes CASSLSGYRETQYF. This rearrangement joins TRBV27 to TRBJ2-5, with no clear D. V was clipped by 0 bases and J by 4 bases, with 9 bases between them. CDR1 is MNHEY, CDR2 SMNVEV, per germline (reference sequence). The CDR3 contains 14 residues.

The chain employs TRBV12-3 or TRBV12-4 and TRBJ2-7; 11 bases line up with TRBD2. The CDR3 contains 15 residues. The V and J ends lost 3 bases and 1 base, in that order; junction bases with no gene match: 2. The CDR3 protein is CASSFRTSGSYEQYF. The CDR3 DNA reads TGTGCCAGCAGTTTTAGGACTAGCGGGTCCTACGAGCAGTACTTC.

This clonotype was detected a few times. V gene TRBV7-2 combines with J gene TRBJ1-5; 7 bases align to TRBD1. J was trimmed by 3 bases and V by 4 bases; bases with no gene match: 6. The CDR3 sequence is 15 residues long. Germline CDR1 SGHTA, CDR2 FQGNSA. The CDR3 DNA follows: TGTGCCAGCAGCTCCGGGACAGCGGACAATCAGCCCCAGCATTTT. Protein sequence: CASSSGTADNQPQHF.

There are a few counts of this clonotype. The J gene is TRBJ2-1, the V gene TRBV24-1; D could derive from TRBD1 or TRBD2 (6 bases each). The CDR3 loop spans 17 amino acids. Trimming pared 3 bases from V and 4 bases from J, leaving 18 bases between. Germline V gene data show CDR1 as KGHDR and CDR2 as SFDVKD. CDR3 sequence (DNA): TGTGCCACCAGTGATGGCCTGGGGGGCGACTTTTACAATGAGCAGTTCTTC. Translation gives CATSDGLGGDFYNEQFF.

This clonotype was detected only a few times. The CDR3 here is CASGEASGSFGEQFF. Written as DNA, the CDR3 is TGTGCCAGCGGGGAGGCTAGCGGGAGTTTTGGTGAGCAGTTCTTC. The V call is TRBV3-1, the J call TRBJ2-1; 10 positions match TRBD2. The V gene end was trimmed by 8 bases and the J gene end by 9 bases; junction bases not matched to a gene: 13. CDR1 is LGHDT and CDR2 is YNNKEL in the germline V gene (reference sequence). The CDR3 consists of 15 residues.

This clonotype occurred a few times. The V gene is TRBV11-3, the J gene TRBJ2-4; 8 bases align to TRBD1. The CDR3 length is 16 residues. V was clipped by 4 bases and J by 8 bases; unmatched bases: 13. From germline, CDR1 is SGHNT and CDR2 YENEEA. CDR3 protein: CASSSRTGSLSHIQYF. The CDR3 region has the DNA TGTGCCAGCAGCTCCCGGACAGGGTCCCTCTCGCACATTCAGTACTTC.

This clonotype was seen more than once but under ten times. This chain joins TRBV12-3 or TRBV12-4 and TRBJ2-5, with 7 nucleotides matching TRBD2. This CDR3 has 13 residues. With V trimmed by 0 bases and J by 5 bases, 0 bases remained unmatched. CDR3 nucleotides: TGTGCCAGCAGTTTAGCTAGCGGGGAGACCCAGTACTTC. It encodes CASSLASGETQYF.

This clonotype appeared a few times. This chain uses TRBV12-3 or TRBV12-4 with TRBJ1-5; perhaps TRBD1 as D (6 bases). Trimming took 5 bases from V and 1 from J, leaving 15 bases between them. This CDR3 spans 16 amino acids. The CDR3 nucleotides read TGTGCCAGCAGTCCGGTGGGTCAGGGGAGCAATCAGCCCCAGCATTTT. It specifies CASSPVGQGSNQPQHF.